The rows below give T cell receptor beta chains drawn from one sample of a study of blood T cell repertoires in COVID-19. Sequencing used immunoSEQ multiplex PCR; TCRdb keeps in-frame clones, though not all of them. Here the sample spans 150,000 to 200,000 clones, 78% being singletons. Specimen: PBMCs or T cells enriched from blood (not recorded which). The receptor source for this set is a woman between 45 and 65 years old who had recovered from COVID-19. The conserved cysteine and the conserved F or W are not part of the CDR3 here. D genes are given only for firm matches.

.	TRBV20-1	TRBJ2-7	SSQGTYEQY
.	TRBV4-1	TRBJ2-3	ASSQDSDTQY
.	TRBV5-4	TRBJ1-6	ASSLEPSGSPLH
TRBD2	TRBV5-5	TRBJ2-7	ASSSPGLAYEQY
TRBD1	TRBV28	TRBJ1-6	ASSWAGGNSPLH
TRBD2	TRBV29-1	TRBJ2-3	SVTASGRGTDTQY
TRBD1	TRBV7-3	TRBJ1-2	ASSENPGGRYGYT
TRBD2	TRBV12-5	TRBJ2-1	ASGLGLAGGDEQF
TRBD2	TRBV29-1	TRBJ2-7	SVALAGYEQY
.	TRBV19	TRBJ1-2	ASSIYNYGYT
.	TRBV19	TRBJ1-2	ASSIEARGDGGYT
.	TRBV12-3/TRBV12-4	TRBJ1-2	ASTVSRGRGYT
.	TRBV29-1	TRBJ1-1	SVQGTETTEAF
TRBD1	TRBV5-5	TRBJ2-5	ASSLTGAETQY
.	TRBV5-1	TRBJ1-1	ASSSETALHTEAF
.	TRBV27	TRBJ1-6	ASSTLRAGYNSPLH
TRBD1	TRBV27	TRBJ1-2	ASRRTGYGYT
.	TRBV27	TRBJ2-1	ASSFPAFNEQF
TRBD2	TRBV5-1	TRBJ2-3	ASSSLAGDTQY
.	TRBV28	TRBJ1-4	ASSLDTSTNEKLF
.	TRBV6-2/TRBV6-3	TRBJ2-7	ASSTSVHEQY
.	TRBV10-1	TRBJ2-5	ASPPDRHQETQY
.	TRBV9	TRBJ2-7	ASSSTGGAYEQY
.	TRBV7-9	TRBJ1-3	ASSRNTIY
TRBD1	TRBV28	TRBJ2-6	ASSPWTGGHSGANVLT
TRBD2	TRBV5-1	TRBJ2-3	ASSFGAGGTDTQY
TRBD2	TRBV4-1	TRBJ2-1	ASSARLAVYNEQF
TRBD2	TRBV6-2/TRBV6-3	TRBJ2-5	ASSSRGTSGRMGEETQY
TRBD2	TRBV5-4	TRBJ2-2	ASSLTLGLAGYTGELF
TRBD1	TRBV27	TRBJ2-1	ASSQDRTYNEQF
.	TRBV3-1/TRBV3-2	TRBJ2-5	ASSQGVAEMETQY
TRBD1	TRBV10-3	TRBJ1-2	AISELPTGSSTHANYGYT
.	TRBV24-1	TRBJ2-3	ATSIETDTQY
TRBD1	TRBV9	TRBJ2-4	ASSVTPGGLGAKNIQY
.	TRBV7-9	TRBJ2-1	ASSLGIVGAAGSYNEQF
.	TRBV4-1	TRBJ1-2	ASSQGPYGYT
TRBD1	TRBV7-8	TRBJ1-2	ASSLKGGNGYT
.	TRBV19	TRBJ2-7	ASSARAGIGPYEQY
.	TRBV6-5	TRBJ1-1	ASMRLDWVDTEAF
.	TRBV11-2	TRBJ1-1	ASSLQVNTEAF
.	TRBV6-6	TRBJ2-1	ASGERASSYNEQF
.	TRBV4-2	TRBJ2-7	ASSQAQGREQY
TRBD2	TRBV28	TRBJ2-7	ATGLAGGYEQY
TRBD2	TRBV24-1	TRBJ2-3	ATSDRLAGVTDTQY
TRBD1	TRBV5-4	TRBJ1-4	ASSLRFGGGEARKKLF
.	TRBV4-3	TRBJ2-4	ASSQVVEGIQY
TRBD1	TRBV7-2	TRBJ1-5	ASSRDSLRDQPQH
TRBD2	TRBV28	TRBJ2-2	ASTARFRTSVNTGELF
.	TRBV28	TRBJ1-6	ASSIPNGRRNSPLH